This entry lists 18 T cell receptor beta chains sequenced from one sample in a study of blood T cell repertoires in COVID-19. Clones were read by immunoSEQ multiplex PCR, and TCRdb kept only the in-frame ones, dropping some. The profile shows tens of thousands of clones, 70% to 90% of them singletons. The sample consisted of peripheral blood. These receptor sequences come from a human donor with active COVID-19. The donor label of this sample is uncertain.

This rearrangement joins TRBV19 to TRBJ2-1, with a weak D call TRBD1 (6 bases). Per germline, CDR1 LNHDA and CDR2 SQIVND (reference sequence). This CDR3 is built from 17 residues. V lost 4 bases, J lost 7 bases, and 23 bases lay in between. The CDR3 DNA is TGTGCCAGTAGTACGACAACCCAACCAGGACAGTTAAATGAGCAGTTCTTC. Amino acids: CASSTTTQPGQLNEQFF.

CDR3 amino acids: CASSQDNRVYTEAFF. The DNA for the CDR3 is TGTGCCAGCAGCCAAGATAACAGGGTATACACTGAAGCTTTCTTT. The rearrangement uses TRBV3-1 (or the pseudogene TRBV3-2) and TRBJ1-1; D may be TRBD1 (6 bases). The CDR3 loop spans 15 amino acids. Germline V gene sequence: CDR1 LGHDT, CDR2 YNNKEL (reference sequence). V shed 0 bases and J shed 3 bases, with 11 bases lying between them.

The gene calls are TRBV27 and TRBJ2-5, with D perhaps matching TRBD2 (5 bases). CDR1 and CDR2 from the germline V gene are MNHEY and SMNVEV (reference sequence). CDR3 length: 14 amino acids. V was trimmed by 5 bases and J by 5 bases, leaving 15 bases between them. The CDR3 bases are TGTGCCAGCAGTGAGGGAAATAGTTACGAGACCCAGTACTTC. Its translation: CASSEGNSYETQYF.

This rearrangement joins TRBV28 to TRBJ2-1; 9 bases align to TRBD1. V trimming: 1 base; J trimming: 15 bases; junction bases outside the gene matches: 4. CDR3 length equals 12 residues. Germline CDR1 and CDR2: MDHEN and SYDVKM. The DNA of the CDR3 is TGTGCCAGCAGTTTATTCGGACAGGGGATGTTCTTC. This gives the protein CASSLFGQGMFF.

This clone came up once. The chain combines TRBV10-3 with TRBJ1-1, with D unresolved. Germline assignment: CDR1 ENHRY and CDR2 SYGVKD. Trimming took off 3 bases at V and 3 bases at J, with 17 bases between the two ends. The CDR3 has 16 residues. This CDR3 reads CAISDPRARRDTEAFF. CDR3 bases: TGTGCCATCAGTGACCCGAGGGCAAGGAGGGACACTGAAGCTTTCTTT.

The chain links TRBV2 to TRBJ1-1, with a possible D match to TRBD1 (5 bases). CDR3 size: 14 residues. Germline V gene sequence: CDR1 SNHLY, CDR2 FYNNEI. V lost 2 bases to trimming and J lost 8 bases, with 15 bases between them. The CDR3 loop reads CASSESVIKGEAFF. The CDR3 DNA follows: TGTGCCAGCAGTGAATCGGTAATCAAGGGGGAAGCTTTCTTT.

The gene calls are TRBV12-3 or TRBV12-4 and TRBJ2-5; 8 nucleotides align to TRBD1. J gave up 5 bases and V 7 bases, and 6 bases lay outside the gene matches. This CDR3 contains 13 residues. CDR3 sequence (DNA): TGTGCCAGCATCGCAGGGGGCTTTGAGACCCAGTACTTC. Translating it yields CASIAGGFETQYF.

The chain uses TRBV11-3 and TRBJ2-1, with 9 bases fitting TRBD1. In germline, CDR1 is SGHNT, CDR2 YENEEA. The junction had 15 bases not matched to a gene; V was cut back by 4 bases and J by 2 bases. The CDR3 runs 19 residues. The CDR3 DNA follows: TGTGCCAGCAGCTACCAGACAGGGGGTAAGCTAGGCGCCTACAATGAGCAGTTCTTC. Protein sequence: CASSYQTGGKLGAYNEQFF.

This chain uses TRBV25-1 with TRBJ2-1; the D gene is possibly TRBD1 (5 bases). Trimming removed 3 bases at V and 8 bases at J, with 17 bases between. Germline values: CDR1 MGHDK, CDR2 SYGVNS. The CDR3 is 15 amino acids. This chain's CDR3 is CASSEWQGTVDEQFF. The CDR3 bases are TGTGCCAGCAGTGAGTGGCAGGGAACCGTTGATGAGCAGTTCTTC. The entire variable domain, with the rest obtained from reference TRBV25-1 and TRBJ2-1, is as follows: EADIYQTPRYLVIGTGKKITLECSQTMGHDKMYWYQQDPGMELHLIHYSYGVNSTEKGDLSSESTVSRIRTEHFPLTLESARPSHTSQYLCASSEWQGTVDEQFFGPGTRLTVL.

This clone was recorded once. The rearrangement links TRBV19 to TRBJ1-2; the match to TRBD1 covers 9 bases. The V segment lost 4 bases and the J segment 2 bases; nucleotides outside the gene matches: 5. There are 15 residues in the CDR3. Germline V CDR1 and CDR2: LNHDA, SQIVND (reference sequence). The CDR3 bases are TGTGCCAGTAGTACCTCCGGGACAGGGAACTATGGCTACACCTTC. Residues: CASSTSGTGNYGYTF.

The CDR3 region has the DNA TGTGCCAGCAGCCAGGCTCCGGCCCTGTTCAGGGGCCCTGAAGCTTTCTTT. Its protein is CASSQAPALFRGPEAFF. This rearrangement joins TRBV3-1 (or the pseudogene TRBV3-2) to TRBJ1-1, with a tentative D call TRBD1 (6 bases). Germline CDR1 LGHDT, CDR2 YNNKEL (reference sequence). The CDR3 consists of 17 residues. The ends were cut back, 3 bases at V and 6 bases at J, with 23 bases in the middle.

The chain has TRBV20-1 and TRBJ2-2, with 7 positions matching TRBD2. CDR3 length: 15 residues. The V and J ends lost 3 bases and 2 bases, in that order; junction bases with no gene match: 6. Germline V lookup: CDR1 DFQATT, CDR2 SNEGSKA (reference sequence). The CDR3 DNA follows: TGCAGTGCTAGTCCCGGGACTACCAACACCGGGGAGCTGTTTTTT. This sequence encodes CSASPGTTNTGELFF.

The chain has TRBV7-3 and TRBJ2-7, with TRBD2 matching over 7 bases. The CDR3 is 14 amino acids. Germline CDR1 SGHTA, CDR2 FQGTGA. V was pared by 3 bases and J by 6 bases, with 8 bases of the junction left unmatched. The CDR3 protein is CASSFEAGEFEQYF. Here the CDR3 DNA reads TGTGCCAGCAGCTTTGAGGCGGGAGAGTTCGAGCAGTACTTC.

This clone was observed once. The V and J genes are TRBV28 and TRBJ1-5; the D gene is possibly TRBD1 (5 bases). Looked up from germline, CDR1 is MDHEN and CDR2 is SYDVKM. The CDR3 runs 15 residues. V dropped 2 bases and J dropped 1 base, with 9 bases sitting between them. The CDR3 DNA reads TGTGCCAGCAGTTTAGGGGGAGGGAGCAATCAGCCCCAGCATTTT. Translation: CASSLGGGSNQPQHF. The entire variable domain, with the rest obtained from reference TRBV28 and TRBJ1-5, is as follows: DVKVTQSSRYLVKRTGEKVFLECVQDMDHENMFWYRQDPGLGLRLIYFSYDVKMKEKGDIPEGYSVSREKKERFSLILESASTNQTSMYLCASSLGGGSNQPQHFGDGTRLSIL.

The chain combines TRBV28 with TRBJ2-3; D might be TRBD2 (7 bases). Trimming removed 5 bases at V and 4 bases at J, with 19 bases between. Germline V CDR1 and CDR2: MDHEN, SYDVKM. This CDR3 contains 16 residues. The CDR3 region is CASSPGAREWSDTQYF. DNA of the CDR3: TGTGCCAGCAGTCCAGGGGCGCGGGAGTGGTCAGATACGCAGTATTTT. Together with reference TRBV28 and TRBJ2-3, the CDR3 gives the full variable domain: DVKVTQSSRYLVKRTGEKVFLECVQDMDHENMFWYRQDPGLGLRLIYFSYDVKMKEKGDIPEGYSVSREKKERFSLILESASTNQTSMYLCASSPGAREWSDTQYFGPGTRLTVL.

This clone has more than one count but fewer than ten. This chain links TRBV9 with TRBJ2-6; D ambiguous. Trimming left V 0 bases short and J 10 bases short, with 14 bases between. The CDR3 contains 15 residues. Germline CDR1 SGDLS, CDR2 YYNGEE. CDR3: CASSVALSHINVLTF. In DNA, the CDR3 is TGTGCCAGCAGCGTAGCTCTAAGTCATATAAACGTCCTGACTTTC.

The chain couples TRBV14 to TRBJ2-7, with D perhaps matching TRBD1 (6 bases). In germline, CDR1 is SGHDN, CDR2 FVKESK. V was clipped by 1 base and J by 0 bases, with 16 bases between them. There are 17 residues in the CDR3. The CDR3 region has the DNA TGTGCCAGCAGCCAAGGATGGGGACAACCGACCTCCTACGAGCAGTACTTC. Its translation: CASSQGWGQPTSYEQYF.

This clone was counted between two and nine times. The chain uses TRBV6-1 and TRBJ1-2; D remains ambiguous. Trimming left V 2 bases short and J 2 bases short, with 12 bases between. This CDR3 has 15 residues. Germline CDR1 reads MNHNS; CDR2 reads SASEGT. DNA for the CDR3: TGTGCCAGCAGTGAATCGAACAGCATCAACTATGGCTACACCTTC. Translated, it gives CASSESNSINYGYTF.